The 31 T cell receptor beta chains below come from one sample, sequenced in a study of cytomegalovirus exposure and HLA in healthy donors. Use of 60 Vbeta and 13 Jbeta primers characterized the PCR. Sequencing used immunoSEQ multiplex PCR; TCRdb keeps in-frame clones, though not all of them. Of roughly 100,000 clones detected, about 70% appear once; the ten largest clones hold under 8%. Material: PBMCs. Receptors originate from a woman between 50 and 59 years old in good health and CMV-seropositive.

The rearrangement links TRBV6-5 to TRBJ2-5; a weak D match, TRBD1 (6 bases). The J call is in doubt because the DNA end fits TRBJ2-7 better. There are 15 residues in the CDR3. CDR1 is MNHEY, CDR2 SVGAGI, per germline. Here the CDR3 DNA reads TGTGCCAGCAGTACCCAGGGGTTTTTTTCCTACGAGCAGTACTTC. Amino acid sequence: CASSTQGFFSYEQYF.

The chain combines TRBV19 with TRBJ2-2; unclear D gene. The V end was cut by 3 bases, the J end by 0 bases, with 8 bases between. This CDR3 comprises 15 residues. Germline values: CDR1 LNHDA, CDR2 SQIVND (reference sequence). The CDR3 region has the DNA TGTGCCAGTAGTATGTCCCCAACGAACACCGGGGAGCTGTTTTTT. Amino acids: CASSMSPTNTGELFF.

This clone qualifies as medium-sized. The chain is built from TRBV30 and TRBJ1-1; D possibly corresponds to TRBD1 (6 bases). The CDR3 sequence is 12 residues long. In germline, CDR1 is GTSNPN, CDR2 SVGIG (reference sequence). Between the trimmed V and J ends, which lost 7 bases and 1 base, there was a span of 10 bases. The CDR3 loop is CASGQSNTEAFF. For the CDR3, the DNA is TGTGCCTCTGGACAGTCGAACACTGAAGCTTTCTTT.

This clone was found many times. The chain has TRBV5-4 and TRBJ1-1; maybe TRBD1 (6 bases). CDR3 length equals 12 residues. Germline loops: CDR1 SGHNT, CDR2 YYREEE (reference sequence). V lost 0 bases and J lost 8, with 8 bases in between. CDR3 region: CASSLVQGEAFF. CDR3 DNA sequence: TGTGCCAGCAGCTTGGTCCAGGGGGAAGCTTTCTTT.

J is TRBJ1-5 and V is TRBV28; D is unclear. V shed 7 bases and J shed 5 bases, with 12 bases lying between them. The CDR3 covers 13 residues. CDR1 is MDHEN and CDR2 is SYDVKM in the germline V gene. As DNA, the CDR3 is TGTGCCAGCATTACAGATACGTATCAGCCCCAGCATTTT. As protein: CASITDTYQPQHF.

The gene calls are TRBV5-1 and TRBJ2-1, with 8 bases matching TRBD2. This CDR3 spans 15 amino acids. Per germline, CDR1 SGHRS and CDR2 YFSETQ. V lost 0 bases to trimming and J lost 4 bases; unmatched junction nucleotides: 3. The CDR3 reads CASSLGLATYNEQFF. For the CDR3, the DNA is TGCGCCAGCAGCTTGGGACTAGCGACATACAATGAGCAGTTCTTC. Supplemented by reference TRBV5-1 and TRBJ2-1, the full variable domain reads KAGVTQTPRYLIKTRGQQVTLSCSPISGHRSVSWYQQTPGQGLQFLFEYFSETQRNKGNFPGRFSGRQFSNSRSEMNVSTLELGDSALYLCASSLGLATYNEQFFGPGTRLTVL.

This clone came up once. This sequence joins TRBV18 and TRBJ1-2; TRBD1 agrees at 7 bases. Trimming cost V 6 bases and J 4 bases; bases outside gene matches: 5. The CDR3 has 13 residues. Germline values: CDR1 KGHSH, CDR2 LQKENI. The CDR3 nucleotides read TGTGCCAGCTCCGGACAGGCATTCTATGGCTACACCTTC. Translation gives CASSGQAFYGYTF.

V is TRBV7-9 and J is TRBJ1-4, with TRBD1 as a possible D gene (5 bases). From germline, CDR1 is SEHNR and CDR2 FQNEAQ (reference sequence). Trimming shortened V by 4 bases and J by 4 bases, and 16 bases separated the two germline ends. The CDR3 covers 16 residues. The CDR3 here is CASSSGGEAFNEKLFF. DNA for the CDR3: TGTGCCAGCAGCTCCGGGGGTGAGGCTTTTAATGAAAAACTGTTTTTT.

The CDR3 spells CAWTTRGRNSPLHF. In DNA form, the CDR3 reads TGTGCCTGGACTACCAGGGGCCGGAATTCACCCCTCCACTTT. This chain uses TRBV30 with TRBJ1-6; tentatively, D is TRBD1 (6 bases). The CDR3 has 14 amino acids. The V and J ends lost 4 bases and 7 bases respectively, with 14 bases between them. The germline gives CDR1 GTSNPN, CDR2 SVGIG (reference sequence).

The V call is TRBV7-9, the J call TRBJ1-6, with TRBD1 identical over 7 bases. From germline, CDR1 is SEHNR and CDR2 FQNEAQ (reference sequence). V was pared by 2 bases and J by 5 bases, with 3 bases of the junction left unmatched. This CDR3 is built from 15 residues. CDR3 residues: CASSLTGQDNSPLHF. Here the CDR3 DNA reads TGTGCCAGCAGCTTAACCGGACAGGATAATTCACCCCTCCACTTT.

The chain combines TRBV27 with TRBJ1-4; 7 positions agree with TRBD1. Germline V lookup: CDR1 MNHEY, CDR2 SMNVEV (reference sequence). V lost 5 bases, J lost 5 bases, and 5 bases stayed unmatched. The CDR3 runs 14 residues. The CDR3 nucleotides are TGTGCCAGCAGTGCCAGGGGGAGGAATGAAAAACTGTTTTTT. Translation gives CASSARGRNEKLFF.

The chain's CDR3 is CASSIYGQGSTGELFF. As DNA, the CDR3 is TGTGCCAGTAGTATCTATGGACAGGGGAGCACCGGGGAGCTGTTTTTT. The rearrangement links TRBV19 to TRBJ2-2; 9 bases match TRBD1. This CDR3 comprises 16 residues. J lost 4 bases, V lost 3 bases, and 6 bases had no gene match. The germline CDR1 and CDR2 sequences are LNHDA and SQIVND (reference sequence).

This chain uses TRBV2 with TRBJ2-2; 8 positions match TRBD1. J was trimmed by 5 bases and V by 3 bases; bases with no gene match: 5. CDR1 and CDR2 (germline): SNHLY, FYNNEI. The CDR3 sequence is 15 residues long. In DNA, the CDR3 is TGTGCCAGCAGTGACCTCAGGGGGCGAACCGGGGAGCTGTTTTTT. Amino acids: CASSDLRGRTGELFF.

This clone has only a few counts. The chain employs TRBV5-4 and TRBJ2-7, with 7 bases lining up with TRBD2. Germline lookup yields CDR1 SGHNT and CDR2 YYREEE (reference sequence). Trimming took 7 bases from V and 6 from J; bases not matched to a gene: 13. This CDR3 has 14 amino acids. CDR3 sequence reads: CASHPTSDSLEQYF. In DNA, the CDR3 is TGTGCCAGCCATCCTACTAGCGACTCCCTCGAGCAGTACTTC.

The rearrangement links TRBV15 to TRBJ2-3; D is perhaps TRBD1 (6 bases). Trimming took off 0 bases at V and 5 bases at J, with 12 bases between the two ends. The CDR3 has 15 residues. Germline V CDR1 and CDR2: LNHNV, YYDKDF (reference sequence). CDR3 in DNA: TGTGCCACCAGCAGAGATTATCGCAGGGGAGATACGCAGTATTTT. Translated: CATSRDYRRGDTQYF.

This chain uses TRBV18 with TRBJ2-1; a possible D gene is TRBD1 (6 bases). Germline loops: CDR1 KGHSH, CDR2 LQKENI. The CDR3 sequence is 14 residues long. V was trimmed by 3 bases and J by 5 bases, leaving 11 bases between them. The CDR3 bases are TGTGCCAGCTCACCGCGGACAGCAAACAATGAGCAGTTCTTC. Amino acids: CASSPRTANNEQFF.

The chain uses TRBV5-4 and TRBJ1-2; TRBD1 matches at 10 bases. This CDR3 has 14 residues. Per the germline V gene, CDR1 is SGHNT and CDR2 is YYREEE (reference sequence). The trim removed 5 bases at V and 2 bases at J, leaving 3 bases unmatched. The CDR3 region has the DNA TGTGCCAGCAGGTCGGGACAGGGGAACTATGGCTACACCTTC. Its protein product is CASRSGQGNYGYTF.

The V call is TRBV9, the J call TRBJ1-2; 10 nucleotides line up with TRBD1. CDR3 length: 15 residues. The junction had 4 bases not matched to a gene; V was cut back by 1 base and J by 4 bases. Germline V gene sequence: CDR1 SGDLS, CDR2 YYNGEE. CDR3 nucleotide sequence: TGTGCCAGCAGCGTAACGACAGGGGGCGGCTATGGCTACACCTTC. Translating it yields CASSVTTGGGYGYTF.

The J gene is TRBJ2-7, the V gene TRBV9; 7 bases line up with TRBD1. Unmatched junction bases numbered 6, after V lost 4 bases and J lost 2 bases. CDR3 length: 14 amino acids. The V gene's germline CDR1 is SGDLS and CDR2 YYNGEE. CDR3 sequence reads: CASSPGQTPYEQYF. DNA for the CDR3: TGTGCCAGCAGCCCGGGACAGACGCCCTACGAGCAGTACTTC.

In regard to this clone: Other DNA sequences of this sample code for an identical CDR3. Here the CDR3 reads CATSRGDRQADTQYF. CDR3 DNA sequence: TGTGCCACCAGCAGAGGAGACAGACAAGCAGATACGCAGTATTTT. J is TRBJ2-3 and V is TRBV15; a possible D gene is TRBD1 (5 bases). CDR3 length equals 15 residues. The germline CDR1 and CDR2 sequences are LNHNV and YYDKDF (reference sequence). Trimming removed 1 base from V and 4 bases from J, with 12 bases in between.

The V gene is TRBV9, the J gene TRBJ1-3; weak D call: TRBD1 (5 bases). The ends were cut back, 0 bases at V and 0 bases at J, with 13 bases in the middle. The CDR3 runs to 17 residues. The germline V gene encodes CDR1 SGDLS and CDR2 YYNGEE. Here the CDR3 DNA reads TGTGCCAGCAGCGTAGATCCAGGACACACCTCTGGAAACACCATATATTTT. Residues: CASSVDPGHTSGNTIYF.

To note about this clone: The conserved phenylalanine or tryptophan is not found at the CDR3 terminus, so this likely reflects a read error. J is TRBJ1-2 and V is TRBV27; TRBD1 agrees at 9 bases. Per the germline V gene, CDR1 is MNHEY and CDR2 is SMNVEV (reference sequence). The CDR3 has 15 residues. V trimming: 8 bases; J trimming: 3 bases; junction bases outside the gene matches: 10. The CDR3 bases are TGTGCCAGCGGTGTGGACAGGGGATATTACTATGGCTACACCCTC. Translated, it gives CASGVDRGYYYGYTL.

This clone was picked up one time. The chain couples TRBV9 to TRBJ2-7; TRBD2 is a possible D gene (6 bases). The CDR3 covers 14 residues. Trimming took off 0 bases at V and 5 bases at J, with 12 bases between the two ends. CDR1 is SGDLS, CDR2 YYNGEE, per germline. In DNA, the CDR3 is TGTGCCAGCAGCGTAGGGTACGGCGGGGACGAGCAGTACTTC. Translating gives CASSVGYGGDEQYF.

The chain employs TRBV11-2 and TRBJ2-3; D gene unclear. This CDR3 has 15 residues. Germline CDR1 and CDR2: SGHAT and FQNNGV. V lost 2 bases to trimming and J lost 2 bases, with 11 bases between them. CDR3 region: CASSLLHSSTDTQYF. The DNA of the CDR3 is TGTGCCAGCAGCTTATTGCACTCCTCCACAGATACGCAGTATTTT.

The chain couples TRBV5-1 to TRBJ1-5, with no clear D. Germline values: CDR1 SGHRS, CDR2 YFSETQ. CDR3 length: 13 amino acids. V lost 4 bases to trimming and J lost 0 bases, with 5 bases between them. CDR3 amino acids: CASSQDSNQPQHF. The CDR3 DNA reads TGCGCCAGCAGCCAGGATAGCAATCAGCCCCAGCATTTT.

The V and J genes are TRBV7-2 and TRBJ2-3; possibly TRBD2 for D (6 bases). Germline V gene lookup returns CDR1 SGHTA and CDR2 FQGNSA. The V gene lost 5 bases and the J gene lost 2 bases, with 11 bases spanning the gap. This CDR3 is 14 amino acids long. This chain's CDR3 is CASSPGTYTDTQYF. CDR3 DNA sequence: TGTGCCAGCAGCCCCGGGACTTACACAGATACGCAGTATTTT. The complete variable domain, with remaining parts taken from reference TRBV7-2 and TRBJ2-3, reads GAGVSQSPSNKVTEKGKDVELRCDPISGHTALYWYRQSLGQGLEFLIYFQGNSAPDKSGLPSDRFSAERTGGSVSTLTIQRTQQEDSAVYLCASSPGTYTDTQYFGPGTRLTVL.

J is TRBJ1-5 and V is TRBV27; D is undetermined. Trimming took 3 bases from V and 2 from J, leaving 11 bases between them. CDR1 is MNHEY and CDR2 is SMNVEV in the germline V gene (reference sequence). The CDR3 spans 15 residues. The CDR3 bases are TGTGCCAGCAGTTTCCGTCCGGGTGGCAATCAGCCCCAGCATTTT. Residues: CASSFRPGGNQPQHF.

This chain's CDR3 is CASSLQGSSNQPQHF. The CDR3 coding sequence is TGTGCCAGTAGTCTACAGGGAAGTAGCAATCAGCCCCAGCATTTT. The chain combines TRBV19 with TRBJ1-5; TRBD1 is a possible D gene (6 bases). CDR1 and CDR2 (germline): LNHDA, SQIVND (reference sequence). Trimming removed 5 bases at V and 0 bases at J, with 11 bases between. This CDR3 comprises 15 residues.

This clone was seen a single time. The chain combines TRBV6-5 with TRBJ1-2, with D perhaps TRBD1 (6 bases). CDR3 length: 14 residues. Trimming left V 5 bases short and J 0 bases short, with 10 bases between. The germline CDR1 and CDR2 sequences are MNHEY and SVGAGI. CDR3 in DNA: TGTGCCAGCAGTCAAGGACAGTCTAACTATGGCTACACCTTC. Translation gives CASSQGQSNYGYTF.

This rearrangement joins TRBV30 to TRBJ1-2, with 9 bases matching TRBD1. The length of the CDR3 is 14 residues. In germline, CDR1 is GTSNPN, CDR2 SVGIG (reference sequence). With V trimmed by 2 bases and J by 7 bases, 8 bases remained unmatched. The CDR3 here is CAWSLNRGQSGYTF. In DNA form, the CDR3 reads TGTGCCTGGAGTCTCAACAGGGGGCAGAGTGGCTACACCTTC. The full variable domain, with the rest looked up from reference TRBV30 and TRBJ1-2, is SQTIHQWPATLVQPVGSPLSLECTVEGTSNPNLYWYRQAAGRGLQLLFYSVGIGQISSEVPQNLSASRPQDRQFILSSKKLLLSDSGFYLCAWSLNRGQSGYTFGSGTRLTVV.

The rearrangement uses TRBV15 and TRBJ1-1; D possibly corresponds to TRBD1 (6 bases). The CDR3 loop spans 13 amino acids. Germline CDR1 reads LNHNV; CDR2 reads YYDKDF (reference sequence). The ends were cut back, 1 base at V and 4 bases at J, with 7 bases in the middle. The CDR3 DNA is TGTGCCACCAGCAGAGCAGGGGTCACTGAAGCTTTCTTT. The encoded protein is CATSRAGVTEAFF.